Listed below are T cell receptor beta chains from one sample, sequenced in a study of blood T cell repertoires in COVID-19. TCRdb's table, derived via immunoSEQ multiplex PCR, lists solely in-frame clones and lacks some. The table lists 30,000 to 40,000 clones, around 90% of them singletons. Material for sequencing was peripheral blood. These receptors all come from a man older than 75 with acute or convalescent COVID-19. Both conserved end residues are part of each CDR3. A D gene is named only where the DNA matches it firmly. Not every row has a clone size; where given, it reads once, few, many or a size class.

v_call: TRBV7-2; clone_size: .; j_call: TRBJ1-4; d_call: .; cdr3_nt: TGTGCCAGCAGCTTCAGAGGGAGTAATGAAAAACTGTTTTTT; cdr3_aa: CASSFRGSNEKLFF
v_call: TRBV7-9; clone_size: .; j_call: TRBJ2-2; d_call: TRBD1; cdr3_nt: TGTGCCAGCAGCTTAGCAGGGACAGGATCCGGGGAGCTGTTTTTT; cdr3_aa: CASSLAGTGSGELFF
v_call: TRBV19; clone_size: .; j_call: TRBJ2-1; d_call: .; cdr3_nt: TGTGCCAGTAGTATGAGGCAGGGAAGAGACAATGAGCAGTTCTTC; cdr3_aa: CASSMRQGRDNEQFF
v_call: TRBV30; clone_size: .; j_call: TRBJ1-5; d_call: .; cdr3_nt: TGTGCCTGGAGTGTTGGGGGGAATCAGCCCCAGCATTTT; cdr3_aa: CAWSVGGNQPQHF
v_call: TRBV11-2; clone_size: .; j_call: TRBJ1-1; d_call: .; cdr3_nt: TGTGCCAGCAGCTTAGGCCCCAGGGCTGAAGCTTTCTTT; cdr3_aa: CASSLGPRAEAFF
v_call: TRBV27; clone_size: few; j_call: TRBJ2-2; d_call: TRBD2; cdr3_nt: TGTGCCAGCAGTTCCCGGGGGGGCCGTGGCACCGGGGAGCTGTTTTTT; cdr3_aa: CASSSRGGRGTGELFF
v_call: TRBV11-2; clone_size: few; j_call: TRBJ2-7; d_call: TRBD2; cdr3_nt: TGTGCCAGCAGCAAGCTAGCGGTAAGCTACGAGCAGTACTTC; cdr3_aa: CASSKLAVSYEQYF
v_call: TRBV19; clone_size: .; j_call: TRBJ1-3; d_call: .; cdr3_nt: TGTGCCAGTAGTATAGCCACAGGGTTCGGAAACACCATATATTTT; cdr3_aa: CASSIATGFGNTIYF
v_call: TRBV19; clone_size: .; j_call: TRBJ2-3; d_call: .; cdr3_nt: TGTGCCAGTAGTATCGGGGGCGGGGGTCCCCCCGATACGCAGTATTTT; cdr3_aa: CASSIGGGGPPDTQYF
v_call: TRBV14; clone_size: .; j_call: TRBJ2-7; d_call: .; cdr3_nt: TGTGCCAGCAGCCCACAGGGTTGGCTAGGTGAGCAGTACTTC; cdr3_aa: CASSPQGWLGEQYF
v_call: TRBV18; clone_size: .; j_call: TRBJ1-4; d_call: TRBD1; cdr3_nt: TGTGCCAGCTCACCAATACAGGGACAGGCTAATGAAAAACTGTTTTTT; cdr3_aa: CASSPIQGQANEKLFF
v_call: TRBV28; clone_size: .; j_call: TRBJ2-7; d_call: .; cdr3_nt: TGTGCCAGCAGTTTATATTCGGGAGTGGGGACCCCCTACGAGCAGTACTTC; cdr3_aa: CASSLYSGVGTPYEQYF
v_call: TRBV29-1; clone_size: .; j_call: TRBJ2-5; d_call: .; cdr3_nt: TGCAGCGTTGAAGTCGGGACCCAGTACTTC; cdr3_aa: CSVEVGTQYF
v_call: TRBV5-1; clone_size: .; j_call: TRBJ2-2; d_call: TRBD2; cdr3_nt: TGCGCCAGTTTAGCGGGGTCGAACACCGGGGAGCTGTTTTTT; cdr3_aa: CASLAGSNTGELFF
v_call: TRBV28; clone_size: few; j_call: TRBJ1-2; d_call: .; cdr3_nt: TGTGCCAGCAGTTTAGGGAACAGGTACTATGGCTACACCTTC; cdr3_aa: CASSLGNRYYGYTF
v_call: TRBV6-1; clone_size: .; j_call: TRBJ1-4; d_call: .; cdr3_nt: TGTGCCAGCAGTGAAACCCTGAGGGGGGGGAATGAAAAACTGTTTTTT; cdr3_aa: CASSETLRGGNEKLFF
v_call: TRBV5-5; clone_size: .; j_call: TRBJ1-6; d_call: .; cdr3_nt: TGTGCCAGCAGCTTGGACCCTGAGGCTTCACCCCTCCACTTT; cdr3_aa: CASSLDPEASPLHF
v_call: TRBV11-2; clone_size: .; j_call: TRBJ2-3; d_call: TRBD2; cdr3_nt: TGTGCCAGCAGCTACCGGGGGGGCCCAACCTTATTCACAGATACGCAGTATTTT; cdr3_aa: CASSYRGGPTLFTDTQYF
v_call: TRBV5-1; clone_size: .; j_call: TRBJ1-6; d_call: .; cdr3_nt: TGCGCCAGCAGCGAAAGACTGAATTATAATTCACCCCTCCACTTT; cdr3_aa: CASSERLNYNSPLHF
v_call: TRBV7-3; clone_size: few; j_call: TRBJ2-5; d_call: .; cdr3_nt: TGTGCCAGCAGCTATAGCGGAGGAGAGACCCAGTACTTC; cdr3_aa: CASSYSGGETQYF
v_call: TRBV11-2; clone_size: few; j_call: TRBJ2-7; d_call: TRBD1; cdr3_nt: TGTGCCAGCACCTTAGGAAGGACAGGGTATGCCTACGAGCAGTACTTC; cdr3_aa: CASTLGRTGYAYEQYF
v_call: TRBV18; clone_size: .; j_call: TRBJ2-5; d_call: TRBD1; cdr3_nt: TGTGCCAGCTCAAAGGACAGGATGGAGACCCAGTACTTC; cdr3_aa: CASSKDRMETQYF
v_call: TRBV6-5; clone_size: .; j_call: TRBJ2-5; d_call: .; cdr3_nt: TGTGCCAGCAGGTACAGCGGCCAAGAGACCCAGTACTTC; cdr3_aa: CASRYSGQETQYF
v_call: TRBV4-2; clone_size: .; j_call: TRBJ2-5; d_call: TRBD2; cdr3_nt: TGTGCCAGCAGCCAAGTAAGCGGGGGGGGCACAGAGACCCAGTACTTC; cdr3_aa: CASSQVSGGGTETQYF
v_call: TRBV30; clone_size: .; j_call: TRBJ1-6; d_call: .; cdr3_nt: TGTGCCTGGGATCCAGGGGATTCACCCCTCCACTTT; cdr3_aa: CAWDPGDSPLHF
v_call: TRBV5-1; clone_size: .; j_call: TRBJ1-1; d_call: .; cdr3_nt: TGCGCCAGCAGCTTGTCGGCCCAGGTTCGGGGCACTGAAGCTTTCTTT; cdr3_aa: CASSLSAQVRGTEAFF
v_call: TRBV5-8; clone_size: .; j_call: TRBJ2-3; d_call: .; cdr3_nt: TGTGCCAGCAGCCCCGGTAAGCGGCGGTCCACGTATACGCAGTATTTT; cdr3_aa: CASSPGKRRSTYTQYF
v_call: TRBV5-1; clone_size: .; j_call: TRBJ2-7; d_call: .; cdr3_nt: TGCGCCAGGATAAACGGGGCCTACGAGCAGTACTTC; cdr3_aa: CARINGAYEQYF
v_call: TRBV24-1; clone_size: .; j_call: TRBJ1-3; d_call: .; cdr3_nt: TGTGCCACCAGTGATACTAACCGGGACACCTCTGGAAACACCATATATTTT; cdr3_aa: CATSDTNRDTSGNTIYF
v_call: TRBV3-1/TRBV3-2; clone_size: .; j_call: TRBJ1-1; d_call: .; cdr3_nt: TGTGCCAGCAGCCACGCCCGAGTCACTGAAGCTTTCTTT; cdr3_aa: CASSHARVTEAFF
v_call: TRBV7-9; clone_size: .; j_call: TRBJ1-2; d_call: TRBD1; cdr3_nt: TGTGCCAGCAGCCGGGACAGGGGGCAGAGCTATGGCTACACCTTC; cdr3_aa: CASSRDRGQSYGYTF
v_call: TRBV24-1; clone_size: few; j_call: TRBJ2-2; d_call: TRBD1; cdr3_nt: TGTGCCACCAGTGATGGTAGACAGGGTCCCGGGGAGCTGTTTTTT; cdr3_aa: CATSDGRQGPGELFF
v_call: TRBV6-4; clone_size: .; j_call: TRBJ1-1; d_call: TRBD1; cdr3_nt: TGTGCCAGCAGTGCCACAGGGGGCACTGAAGCTTTCTTT; cdr3_aa: CASSATGGTEAFF
v_call: TRBV19; clone_size: .; j_call: TRBJ2-3; d_call: TRBD2; cdr3_nt: TGTGCCAGTAATGATGGGACTAGACGGTTAGCCAGCACGCAGTATTTT; cdr3_aa: CASNDGTRRLASTQYF
v_call: TRBV7-2; clone_size: .; j_call: TRBJ2-3; d_call: TRBD2; cdr3_nt: TGTGCCAGCAGCCATAGCGGGGGGCCCACCACAGATACGCAGTATTTT; cdr3_aa: CASSHSGGPTTDTQYF
v_call: TRBV6-1; clone_size: .; j_call: TRBJ1-2; d_call: .; cdr3_nt: TGTGCCAGCAGTGAAGTCGCAGGGCGCTATGGCTACACCTTC; cdr3_aa: CASSEVAGRYGYTF
v_call: TRBV2; clone_size: .; j_call: TRBJ1-3; d_call: TRBD1; cdr3_nt: TGTGCCACCACCCGGGACAGGAGCTCTGGAAACACCATATATTTT; cdr3_aa: CATTRDRSSGNTIYF
v_call: TRBV10-3; clone_size: .; j_call: TRBJ2-5; d_call: .; cdr3_nt: TGTGCCATCAGTGAGAGCGAGACCCAGTACTTC; cdr3_aa: CAISESETQYF
v_call: TRBV3-1/TRBV3-2; clone_size: .; j_call: TRBJ2-1; d_call: .; cdr3_nt: TGTGCCAGCAGCCGAGCCATGAGGAGGGCTGGGAATGAGCAGTTCTTC; cdr3_aa: CASSRAMRRAGNEQFF
v_call: TRBV5-6; clone_size: .; j_call: TRBJ1-2; d_call: .; cdr3_nt: TGTGCCAGCAGCTTGCGGGGGGCCTATGGCTACACCTTC; cdr3_aa: CASSLRGAYGYTF
v_call: TRBV9; clone_size: .; j_call: TRBJ1-5; d_call: .; cdr3_nt: TGTGCCAGCAGCGTAGGAGGAGAGAGCAATCAGCCCCAGCATTTT; cdr3_aa: CASSVGGESNQPQHF
v_call: TRBV7-2; clone_size: .; j_call: TRBJ1-1; d_call: .; cdr3_nt: TGTGCCAGCAGACCATCCCAGGGAAACACTGAAGCTTTCTTT; cdr3_aa: CASRPSQGNTEAFF
v_call: TRBV15; clone_size: .; j_call: TRBJ1-2; d_call: TRBD1; cdr3_nt: TGTGCCACCAGCAGAGGGACAGGGCTTCACTATGGCTACACCTTC; cdr3_aa: CATSRGTGLHYGYTF
v_call: TRBV10-3; clone_size: .; j_call: TRBJ1-1; d_call: .; cdr3_nt: TGTGCCATCAGTAGTAAGGGGGACACTGAAGCTTTCTTT; cdr3_aa: CAISSKGDTEAFF
v_call: TRBV7-3; clone_size: once; j_call: TRBJ1-2; d_call: TRBD1; cdr3_nt: TGTGCCAGCAGCTTTAGGGGGGGACAGGCGAAGGACTACACCTTC; cdr3_aa: CASSFRGGQAKDYTF
v_call: TRBV3-1/TRBV3-2; clone_size: once; j_call: TRBJ2-2; d_call: .; cdr3_nt: TGTGCCAGCAGCCGCGGAGGTACGAACACCGGGGAGCTGTTTTTT; cdr3_aa: CASSRGGTNTGELFF
v_call: TRBV24-1; clone_size: .; j_call: TRBJ2-7; d_call: .; cdr3_nt: TGTGCCACCAGTGATCGGACAGAGCCCCCTTACGAGCAGTACTTC; cdr3_aa: CATSDRTEPPYEQYF
v_call: TRBV24-1; clone_size: .; j_call: TRBJ2-1; d_call: .; cdr3_nt: TGTGCCACCAGTGACCCCCGCTCCTACAATGAGCAGTTCTTC; cdr3_aa: CATSDPRSYNEQFF
v_call: TRBV25-1; clone_size: .; j_call: TRBJ1-4; d_call: .; cdr3_nt: TGTGCCAGCAGTTTACAGGGATCCGAAAAACTGTTTTTT; cdr3_aa: CASSLQGSEKLFF
v_call: TRBV19; clone_size: .; j_call: TRBJ1-5; d_call: .; cdr3_nt: TGTGCCAGTAGTTGGAGGGATCAGCCCCAGCATTTT; cdr3_aa: CASSWRDQPQHF
v_call: TRBV5-1; clone_size: .; j_call: TRBJ1-3; d_call: TRBD1; cdr3_nt: TGCGCCAGCAGCTTGCGGACAGGGCTCTCTGGAAACACCATATATTTT; cdr3_aa: CASSLRTGLSGNTIYF
v_call: TRBV10-2; clone_size: .; j_call: TRBJ1-6; d_call: .; cdr3_nt: TGCGCCAGCAGTGAGTCCCCCAGTTCCGATTCACCCCTCCACTTT; cdr3_aa: CASSESPSSDSPLHF
v_call: TRBV14; clone_size: .; j_call: TRBJ2-5; d_call: .; cdr3_nt: TGTGCCACCCGGGGGAACCACCTAGCGCCTCCCAATTACTCCCCCGTACAAGAGACCCAGTACTTC; cdr3_aa: CATRGNHLAPPNYSPVQETQYF
v_call: TRBV11-2; clone_size: .; j_call: TRBJ2-5; d_call: .; cdr3_nt: TGTGCCAGCAGCTTTTACTATCCGGGGGCGGGGGTCCAGGAGACCCAGTACTTC; cdr3_aa: CASSFYYPGAGVQETQYF
v_call: TRBV19; clone_size: .; j_call: TRBJ1-5; d_call: .; cdr3_nt: TGTGCCAGTAGCCGCGAGAGAGCGGGGGCTCAGCCCCAGCATTTT; cdr3_aa: CASSRERAGAQPQHF
v_call: TRBV5-1; clone_size: few; j_call: TRBJ1-3; d_call: .; cdr3_nt: TGCGCCAGCAGCTTAGGGGTCGCCACAGGGTTTGGAAACACCATATATTTT; cdr3_aa: CASSLGVATGFGNTIYF
v_call: TRBV25-1; clone_size: .; j_call: TRBJ2-3; d_call: TRBD1; cdr3_nt: TGTGCCAGCCGGGACAGGGGGATTGATACGCAGTATTTT; cdr3_aa: CASRDRGIDTQYF
v_call: TRBV19; clone_size: .; j_call: TRBJ1-1; d_call: TRBD1; cdr3_nt: TGTGCCAGTAGTTCTATATCAGCACAGGGGACCACTGAAGCTTTCTTT; cdr3_aa: CASSSISAQGTTEAFF
v_call: TRBV18; clone_size: .; j_call: TRBJ1-4; d_call: .; cdr3_nt: TGTGCCAGCTCACCAGCAGGGTTAGAAAAACTGTTTTTT; cdr3_aa: CASSPAGLEKLFF